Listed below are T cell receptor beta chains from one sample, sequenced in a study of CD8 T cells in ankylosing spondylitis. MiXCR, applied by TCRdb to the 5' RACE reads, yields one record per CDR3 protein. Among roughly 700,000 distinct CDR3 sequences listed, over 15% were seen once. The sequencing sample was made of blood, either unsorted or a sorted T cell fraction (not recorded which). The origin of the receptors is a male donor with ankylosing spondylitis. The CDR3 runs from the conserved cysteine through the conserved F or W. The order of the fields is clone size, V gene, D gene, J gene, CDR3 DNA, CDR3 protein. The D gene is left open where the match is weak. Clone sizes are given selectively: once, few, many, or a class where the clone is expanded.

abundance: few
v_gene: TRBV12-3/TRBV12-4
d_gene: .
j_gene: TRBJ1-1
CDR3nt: TGTGCCAGCAGTTTAACTGGGGTGCCTGAAGCTTTCTTT
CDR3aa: CASSLTGVPEAFF

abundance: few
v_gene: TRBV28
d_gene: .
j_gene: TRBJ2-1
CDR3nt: TGTGCCAGCAGTTTTTTCAGGGGGGGAAGGAATGAGCAGTTCTTC
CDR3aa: CASSFFRGGRNEQFF

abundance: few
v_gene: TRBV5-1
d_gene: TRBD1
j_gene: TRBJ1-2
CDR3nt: TGCGCCAGCAGTCCACAGGGGGGAGAAGGTGGCTACACCTTC
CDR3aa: CASSPQGGEGGYTF

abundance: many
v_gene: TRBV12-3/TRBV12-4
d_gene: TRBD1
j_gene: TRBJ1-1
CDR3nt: TGTGCCAGCAGCCGGACAGGGGGGAACACTGAAGCTTTCTTT
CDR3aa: CASSRTGGNTEAFF

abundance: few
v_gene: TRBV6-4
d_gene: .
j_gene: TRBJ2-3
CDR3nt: TGTGCCAGCAGTGACTCCAGCAGAGATACGCAGTATTTT
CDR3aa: CASSDSSRDTQYF

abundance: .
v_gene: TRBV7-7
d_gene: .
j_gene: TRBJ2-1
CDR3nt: TGTGCCAGCAGCGTTGGTGGGAGTAGGAATGAGCAGTTCTTC
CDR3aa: CASSVGGSRNEQFF

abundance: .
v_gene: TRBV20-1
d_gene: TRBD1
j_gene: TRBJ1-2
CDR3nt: TGCAGTGCTGGTGGGGACAGGGGATACTCCGATGGCTACACCTTC
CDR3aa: CSAGGDRGYSDGYTF

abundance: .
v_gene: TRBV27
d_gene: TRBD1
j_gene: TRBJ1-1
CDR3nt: TGTGCCAGCAGTCCGGACAGGGAGTACACTGAAGCTTTCTTT
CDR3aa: CASSPDREYTEAFF

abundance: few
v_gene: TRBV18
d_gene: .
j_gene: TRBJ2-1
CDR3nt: TGTGCCAGCTCACCCACAGTAGGGGGCTCCTACAATGAGCAGTTCTTC
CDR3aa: CASSPTVGGSYNEQFF

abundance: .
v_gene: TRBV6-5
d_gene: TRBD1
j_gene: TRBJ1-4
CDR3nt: TGTGCCAGCAGTTACTCTTACGGGACAGTTCCCGAAAAACTGTTTTTT
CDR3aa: CASSYSYGTVPEKLFF

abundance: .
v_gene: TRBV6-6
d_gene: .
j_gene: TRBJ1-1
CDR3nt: TGTGCCAGCAGCAAAGCGACGGGTGAAGCTTTCTTT
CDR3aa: CASSKATGEAFF

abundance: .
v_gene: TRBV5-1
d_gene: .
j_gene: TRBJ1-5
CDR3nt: TGCGCCAGCAGCTTGGGGGTCGATAGCAATCAGCCCCAGCATTTT
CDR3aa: CASSLGVDSNQPQHF

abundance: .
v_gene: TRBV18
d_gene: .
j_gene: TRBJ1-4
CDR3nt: TGTGCCAGCTCCCCCGGACAGATTAATGAAAAACTGTTTTTT
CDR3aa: CASSPGQINEKLFF

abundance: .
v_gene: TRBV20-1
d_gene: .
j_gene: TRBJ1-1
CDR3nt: TGCAGTGCTAGAGTGGAGGGCCCCTGGAACACTGAAGCTTTCTTT
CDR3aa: CSARVEGPWNTEAFF

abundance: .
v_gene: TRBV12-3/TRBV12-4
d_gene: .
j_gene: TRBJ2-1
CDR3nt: TGTGCCAGCAGTATCGTCTGGGCTAATGAGCAGTTCTTC
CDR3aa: CASSIVWANEQFF

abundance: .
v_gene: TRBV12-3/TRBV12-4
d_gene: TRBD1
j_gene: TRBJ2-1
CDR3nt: TGTGCCAGCAGTTCAGGACAGGGGCCGCTTCAGTTCTTC
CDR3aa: CASSSGQGPLQFF

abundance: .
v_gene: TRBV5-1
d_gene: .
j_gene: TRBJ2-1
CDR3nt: TGCGCCAGCAGCTTGGCCCCAGGAACATCCTACAATGAGCAGTTCTTC
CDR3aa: CASSLAPGTSYNEQFF

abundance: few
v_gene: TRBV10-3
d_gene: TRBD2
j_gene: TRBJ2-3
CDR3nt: TGTGCCATCAAGCGGGGCTCGGTATTAGATACGCAGTATTTT
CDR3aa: CAIKRGSVLDTQYF

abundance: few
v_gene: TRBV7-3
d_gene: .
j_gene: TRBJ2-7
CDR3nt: TGTGCCAGCAGCTTAAATCCAGGAGGGTCCTACGAGCAGTACTTC
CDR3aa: CASSLNPGGSYEQYF

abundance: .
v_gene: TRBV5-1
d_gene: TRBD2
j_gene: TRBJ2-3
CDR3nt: TGTGCCAGCAGCTCTAGCGGGGGGGCAGATACGCAGTATTTT
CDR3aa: CASSSSGGADTQYF

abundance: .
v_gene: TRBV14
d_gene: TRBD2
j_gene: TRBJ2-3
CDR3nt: TGTGCCAGCAGCCAGAGTTTTACACTAGCGGAGAAGAAAGATACGCAGTATTTT
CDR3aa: CASSQSFTLAEKKDTQYF

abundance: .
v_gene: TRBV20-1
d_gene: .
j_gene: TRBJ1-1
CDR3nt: TGCAGTGCTAGATACCTTAACACTGAAGCTTTCTTT
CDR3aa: CSARYLNTEAFF

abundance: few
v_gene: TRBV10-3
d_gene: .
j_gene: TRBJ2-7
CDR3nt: TGTGCCATCGGGGGGGACACCTACTACGAGCAGTACTTC
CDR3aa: CAIGGDTYYEQYF

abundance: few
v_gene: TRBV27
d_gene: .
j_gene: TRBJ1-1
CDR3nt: TGTGCCAGCAGTTTCAGCCAGTCTCAGGGAAACACTGAAGCTTTCTTT
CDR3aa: CASSFSQSQGNTEAFF

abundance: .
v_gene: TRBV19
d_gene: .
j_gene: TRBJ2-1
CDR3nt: TGTGCCAGTAGTACCCTTGGGGGGGACAGTTACAATGAGCAGTTCTTC
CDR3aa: CASSTLGGDSYNEQFF

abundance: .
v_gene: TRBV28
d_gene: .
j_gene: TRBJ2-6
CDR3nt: TGTGCCAGCAGAACCCAGCCCGCCGGGGGATCTGGGGCCAACGTCCTGACTTTC
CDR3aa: CASRTQPAGGSGANVLTF

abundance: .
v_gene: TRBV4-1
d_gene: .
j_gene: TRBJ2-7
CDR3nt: TGCGCCAGCAGCCAAGCTCTTAGTAGCCCCCCAGCGGGGCAGTACTTC
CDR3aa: CASSQALSSPPAGQYF

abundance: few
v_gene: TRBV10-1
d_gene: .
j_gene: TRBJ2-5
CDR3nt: TGCGCCAGCAGTGACCCAGACCAAGAGACCCAGTACTTC
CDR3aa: CASSDPDQETQYF

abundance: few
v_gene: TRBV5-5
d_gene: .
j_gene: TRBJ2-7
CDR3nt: TGTGCCAGCAGCGTACGTGGTGGCCCTCCCTACGAGCAGTACTTC
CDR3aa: CASSVRGGPPYEQYF

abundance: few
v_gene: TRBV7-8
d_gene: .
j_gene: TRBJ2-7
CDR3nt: TGTGCCAGCAGCTATACTTCCTACGAGCAGTACTTC
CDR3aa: CASSYTSYEQYF

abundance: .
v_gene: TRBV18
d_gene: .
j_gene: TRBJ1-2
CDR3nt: TGTGCCAGCTCAACGTCAGACAGCAACTATGGCTACACCTTC
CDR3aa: CASSTSDSNYGYTF

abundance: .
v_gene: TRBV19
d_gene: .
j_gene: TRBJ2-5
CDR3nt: TGTGCCAGTAGAAGGCACAGCCAAGAGACCCAGTACTTC
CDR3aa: CASRRHSQETQYF

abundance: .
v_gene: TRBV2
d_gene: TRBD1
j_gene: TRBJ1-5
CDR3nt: TGTGCCAGCAGTGATGGGACAGCTAATCAGCCCCAGCATTTT
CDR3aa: CASSDGTANQPQHF

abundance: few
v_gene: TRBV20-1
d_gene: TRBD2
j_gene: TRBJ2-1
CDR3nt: TGCAGTGCGAAACCGGGACTAGAAATAAATGAGCAGTTCTTC
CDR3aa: CSAKPGLEINEQFF

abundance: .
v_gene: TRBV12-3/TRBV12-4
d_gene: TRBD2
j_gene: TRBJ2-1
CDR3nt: TGTGCCAGCAGTTTCCCTCTGGGTAGCGGGAGAGATGAGCAGTTCTTC
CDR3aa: CASSFPLGSGRDEQFF

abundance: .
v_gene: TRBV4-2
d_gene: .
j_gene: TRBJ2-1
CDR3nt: TGTGCCAGCAGCCAAGGGGAGCGGTACAATGAGCAGTTCTTC
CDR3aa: CASSQGERYNEQFF

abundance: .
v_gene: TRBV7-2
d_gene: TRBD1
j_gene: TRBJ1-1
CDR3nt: TGTGCCAGCAGTCGACAGGGGAAGAACACTGAAGCTTTCTTT
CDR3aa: CASSRQGKNTEAFF

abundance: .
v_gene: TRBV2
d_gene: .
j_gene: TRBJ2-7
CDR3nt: TGTGCCAGCAGAGAGACCCAGGGTTTAACCGTGGACGAGCAGTACTTC
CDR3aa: CASRETQGLTVDEQYF

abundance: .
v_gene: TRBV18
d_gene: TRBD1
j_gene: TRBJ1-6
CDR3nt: TGTGCCAGCTCACCAAGGGGACAGGGAGCCAATTCACCCCTCCACTTT
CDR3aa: CASSPRGQGANSPLHF

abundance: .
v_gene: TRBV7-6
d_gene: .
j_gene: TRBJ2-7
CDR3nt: TGTGCCAGCAGCCCTGGAACCCATGTCTACGAGCAGTACTTC
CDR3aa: CASSPGTHVYEQYF